This TCR beta chain was recorded in a study of OX40 agonist ivuxolimab in advanced cancers. Clones were read by immunoSEQ multiplex PCR, and TCRdb kept only the in-frame ones, dropping some. In the table there are about 120,000 clones, 85% to 90% of which are singletons. There are 15 residues in the CDR3. V lost 0 bases and J lost 0, with 8 bases in between. The germline V gene has CDR1 MNHEY and CDR2 SVGAGI. The specimen was CD4+ or CD8+ T cells sorted from blood, collected in a trial of the OX40 agonist ivuxolimab. V and J are TRBV6-5 and TRBJ1-1, with D unresolved. The origin of this receptor is an adult with an advanced solid tumor such as melanoma, head and neck, liver or kidney cancer. The DNA of the CDR3 is TGTGCCAGCAGTTACTCTGGGCAGATGAACACTGAAGCTTTCTTT. It is translated as CASSYSGQMNTEAFF.